The T cell receptor beta chain under discussion was sequenced for a study of glioma-infiltrating T cells. Study-wide points: Gliomas, especially low-grade, showed above-expected tissue-blood divergence; non-neoplastic patients showed below. Only very few CDR3 sequences appeared in both tissue and blood.

Note on this clonotype: The antigen is unknown.

The CDR3 has 16 amino acids. Germline loops: CDR1 SEHNR, CDR2 FQNEAQ (reference sequence). V lost 5 bases to trimming and J lost 3 bases; unmatched junction nucleotides: 8. TCR alpha and beta CDR3 regions were amplified from RNA using iRepertoire nested multiplex PCR. For one-step reverse transcription and amplification, about 85-400 ng of tissue mRNA or PBMC total RNA was used. A single record per CDR3 protein comes from TCRdb applying MiXCR to the multiplex PCR reads. The sample includes roughly 200,000 distinct CDR3 sequences, about 32% of them seen just once. Source material: glioma tissue, nonneoplastic brain tissue, or PBMCs (not recorded which). The source is a human donor with low-grade glioma or glioblastoma, undergoing nonglioma brain surgery, or in good health (not recorded which). This chain links TRBV7-9 with TRBJ2-1; 9 nucleotides agree with TRBD2. The CDR3 loop reads CASSLQLAGVYNEQFF. The CDR3 DNA sequence: TGTGCCAGCAGCCTGCAATTAGCGGGAGTCTACAATGAGCAGTTCTTC.